The 5 T cell receptor beta chains given below trace back to one sample, sequenced in a study of T-cell memory formation after mild COVID-19. TCRdb re-analysed the 5' RACE reads in MiXCR, keeping a single row per CDR3 protein. The data contain about 250,000 distinct CDR3 sequences, more than 15% of them seen just once; the ten biggest clones take up under 25%. Sequenced sample: PBMCs or a T cell subset sorted from them (not recorded which). The receptors here all came from a man younger than 35 who had mild COVID-19 (a few samples of this study predate the infection). Cell type and time point are not known.

This clonotype occurred many times. This chain uses TRBV20-1 with TRBJ2-7; 7 bases map to TRBD2. V dropped 3 bases and J dropped 6; count of bases not matched to a gene: 11. Germline V gene lookup returns CDR1 DFQATT and CDR2 SNEGSKA (reference sequence). The CDR3 sequence is 14 residues long. The CDR3, as DNA: TGCAGTGCTAGCCCCGTCCTAGCGGTCCGCGAGCAGTACTTC. It specifies CSASPVLAVREQYF.

This chain joins TRBV7-2 and TRBJ2-7, with D perhaps TRBD1 or TRBD2 (6 bases each). Germline V gene data show CDR1 as SGHTA and CDR2 as FQGNSA. The ends were cut back, 3 bases at V and 6 bases at J, with 15 bases in the middle. The CDR3 covers 14 residues. CDR3 amino acids: CASSFGGHKTEQYF. CDR3 DNA: TGTGCCAGCAGCTTTGGGGGGCACAAAACCGAGCAGTACTTC.

V gene TRBV6-6 combines with J gene TRBJ2-7; 8 bases fit TRBD1. The CDR3 is 12 amino acids. The junction had 0 bases not matched to a gene; V was cut back by 6 bases and J by 2 bases. Germline lookup yields CDR1 MNHNY and CDR2 SVGAGI (reference sequence). The CDR3 sequence is CASRTGAYEQYF. The CDR3, as DNA: TGTGCCAGCAGGACAGGGGCCTACGAGCAGTACTTC.

J is TRBJ2-2 and V is TRBV5-1, with unresolved D. Germline CDR1 is SGHRS and CDR2 is YFSETQ. This CDR3 contains 16 residues. The V and J ends lost 0 bases and 4 bases respectively, with 13 bases between them. The CDR3 bases are TGCGCCAGCAGCTTGGCCTGGGTTTCTACCACCGGGGAGCTGTTTTTT. Translated: CASSLAWVSTTGELFF.

This clonotype showed up just a few times. V is TRBV4-2 and J is TRBJ2-3; 8 bases are shared with TRBD2. V was pared by 0 bases and J by 5 bases, with 7 bases of the junction left unmatched. Germline assignment: CDR1 LGHNA and CDR2 YNFKEQ. The CDR3 has 16 residues. In DNA, the CDR3 is TGTGCCAGCAGCCAAGAGGCCGGGGGGGTCGTAGATACGCAGTATTTT. The encoded protein is CASSQEAGGVVDTQYF.